Reported below is one TCR beta chain. The antigen it binds to is not known. No base qualities exist here, and no much larger clone lies one base off it. Via the germline V gene, CDR1 is LGHNA and CDR2 YNFKEQ. V trim: 1 base; J trim: 2 bases; unmatched bases: 4. From the cysteine through the phenylalanine, the CDR3 covers 15 amino acids. The DNA shown is the 45-base CDR3, in frame from base 1. The sample belongs to a study of cytomegalovirus exposure and HLA in healthy donors (dated by TCRdb to about 2017). Notes on the research overall: An earlier analysis of approximately 600 of the donors reported roughly 270 Gb of sequence data and some 120 million unique TCR beta sequences from about 179 million T cells. An early release that covered several hundred HLA-typed donors contained approximately 290 gigabases of sequencing data and 65 million to 100 million unique TCR sequences. Of the 300 to 450 genotyped donors, less than 90% were placed in the genetic ancestry cluster associated with self-reported Caucasian donors. The study aimed to test whether signatures of past pathogen exposure could be identified by cataloging public T cell receptors. The study profiled the T cell repertoires of some 610 subjects by immunosequencing and related them to cytomegalovirus serostatus. In addition to the first cohort of 650 to 800 subjects, a separate validation cohort of 120 different subjects was used. High-throughput TCR immunosequencing, statistical association of individual TCRs with disease status, and machine learning were combined to predict cytomegalovirus infection status. A later analysis re-analyzed previously published TCR beta repertoires from about 730 donors and added high-resolution HLA genotyping to study TCR occurrence patterns. The later analysis used no new phenotypic data to find candidate immune exposures, relying instead on TCR beta sequences and their occurrence across donors. An earlier analysis of approximately 630 of the donors applied high-throughput TCR beta sequencing to assess whether each TCR beta V gene segment acted as functional or pseudogenic. Donor age, sex, ethnicity and CMV serostatus were compiled alongside the repertoire data. A later genetic analysis took genome-wide SNP genotypes for about 55% of the roughly 700 donors and used that subset as a discovery cohort. All discovery cohort repertoires had been generated using a single sequencing platform. Both class I and class II loci were covered by HLA typing, at four-digit resolution. The number of typed donors differed by locus: about 620-640 for A, B, C, DRB1 and DQB1; 500 to 550 for DQA1; some 590 for DPA1; and 400 to 480 for DPB1. Because of strong linkage in the cohort, four or five DR-DQ haplotypes were treated as single units for association and clustering. Among several hundred genotyped donors of the cohort, an average of roughly 230,000 unique TCR beta nucleotide sequences was sequenced per donor, of which approximately 18% were non-productive.

The protocol used for the library was the immunoSEQ multiplex PCR assay. For the multiplex PCR, a mixture combining 60 forward primers for TCR Vbeta segments and 13 reverse primers for TCR Jbeta segments was used. A multiplex PCR assay on genomic DNA amplified the CDR3 region of rearranged TCR beta genes. Amplified TCR beta libraries were sequenced as 87-base-pair reads on the Illumina HiSeq System. The original methods were these. A later analysis tallied 70 million to 100 million unique TCR beta chains across the roughly 610 repertoires, and approximately 12 million of those chains were shared by two or more donors. A nearest-neighbor algorithm error-corrected the raw reads and collapsed the reads into unique sequences, merging closely related sequences to remove PCR and sequencing errors. Alignment of CDR3 sequences to IMGT reference sequences was used to assign V, D and J gene segments. For a sequence to be retained, a match of at least six nucleotides to both a V gene segment and a J gene segment was required. Rearrangements were classified as productive when the CDR3 lacked stop codons and remained in frame with V and J, and all other rearrangements were classified as non-productive. Following IMGT convention, CDR3 was defined as the stretch from the second conserved V-encoded cysteine to the conserved J-encoded phenylalanine. Sequences without an unambiguous match to a single V gene segment were excluded from the earlier analysis of a few hundred of the donors. In an earlier analysis of a few hundred of the donors, V segments were called functional above 56.7% productive rearrangements and were called segregating when the between-donor standard deviation exceeded 5%. A statistical classification framework was built to diagnose cytomegalovirus status from the catalog of TCR beta chain sequences. In a later analysis, TCR nucleotide sequences were compared against IMGT/GENE-DB human TR gene sequences so that V and J genes could be assigned. The TCRdist pipeline was used in a later analysis to assign CDR3 sequences and most-parsimonious VDJ recombination scenarios. A later analysis defined each TCR beta chain by its CDR3 amino acid sequence plus V-gene family, and excluded reads lacking a unique V-gene family. In a later analysis, 450 to 600 highly shared, low-generation-probability nucleotide sequences were removed to address suspected cross-contamination and a sequencing artifact. A later analysis calculated a clonal expansion index for each public chain from normalized within-repertoire ranks of inferred template counts. A later analysis computed generation probabilities with a VDJ recombination model fitted to out-of-frame rearrangements, and checked the results against IGoR. A later analysis scored TCR-TCR, TCR-HLA and TCR-CMV co-occurrence with hypergeometric tests, applying a repertoire-size bias correction to TCR pairs. False discovery rates were estimated in a later analysis by permuting HLA or CMV assignments 20 times. In a later analysis, co-occurring TCRs were grouped using DBSCAN, and TCRdist sequence similarity was added for clustering within HLA-allele-positive subsets. For co-occurrence clustering, repertoires with fewer than 30,000 or more than 120,000 public chains were excluded, along with roughly 5 repertoires with anomalous nucleotide sharing. Drawn from immuneACCESS, this table holds only the in-frame rearrangements with V and J called that TCRdb kept. Clones are partly lost; checked studies trace under half to an unresolved V gene and leave the rest unexplained. V, J and clone size are those of that table, while D and trimming were read from the DNA. The sample contains tens of thousands of clones, around four fifths of them found a single time. The ten top clones hold under 3% of the sample.

In total, around 600 healthy bone marrow donors made up the cohort. At the time of sampling, every cohort member was nominally healthy, though immune exposures that went unrecorded were likely present. The donor tested CMV seropositive, placing the donor among the 290 or so seropositive members of the cohort. A peripheral blood sample was provided by each donor, and peripheral blood mononuclear cells were used for TCR beta sequencing. The Qiagen DNeasy Blood Extraction Kit was used to extract genomic DNA from the blood cell samples. General findings and caveats noted by the study authors: In a later genetic analysis, fewer N-insertions in productive TCRs were reported among donors in an Asian-associated ancestry cluster than the 666-donor mean. A later analysis reported that several top co-occurrence clusters appeared linked to parvovirus B19, influenza, CMV and Epstein-Barr virus. When HLA alleles, especially DR and DQ, strongly co-occurred, attributing TCR associations to individual alleles was difficult. Most CMV-associated TCR beta chains appeared to be HLA-restricted in a later analysis, and the HLA associations seemed to be driven largely by CMV exposure. In a later analysis, TCR association rates were found to vary across HLA loci, with the most associated TCRs seen for DRB1 alleles and the fewest for HLA-C alleles. Immune exposure information for the cohort was limited to CMV serostatus. Because HLA typing was unavailable for some donors at each locus, only the typed subset was used in association tests. The classifier was reported to diagnose cytomegalovirus status with high specificity and sensitivity in both the original and validation cohorts. The sequencing pipeline was judged likely to have produced a cluster of highly shared sequence variants as a technical artifact. In a later analysis, HLA-associated TCR beta chains showed more clonal expansion and lower generation probabilities than non-associated chains that were equally common. Broadly in line with IMGT annotations, most TCR beta V segments showed up in productive rearrangements about 87% or about 30% of the time in an earlier analysis of 450 to 750 of the donors. Because counts were too low, seventeen rarely observed V segments, including chromosome 9 orphons, were excluded from the earlier analysis of a few hundred of the donors. A few of the identified cytomegalovirus-associated TCR beta chains were confirmed in vitro to be specific for cytomegalovirus antigens. Specific HLA alleles were associated with some 15,000 TCR beta sequences at a false discovery rate of 0.05 in a later analysis. Presence/absence analyses assumed roughly uniform sequencing depth across donors, an assumption that may not hold. A later genetic analysis associated a missense DCLRE1C variant with V-gene and J-gene trimming of TCR beta chains, and an independent cohort replicated the association. The study gave a list of roughly 150 TCR beta chains associated with cytomegalovirus. Most TCR sequences were observed very rarely across donors, whereas some public TCRs were present in many individuals. Correlated functional status among segregating V segments might reflect linkage disequilibrium, but an unknown experimental factor could not be ruled out. The cohort was sequenced for TCR beta chains only, and without alpha or paired-chain data the features that could be detected were limited. A further reported finding was that TCR beta sequences accurately predicted the HLA-A and HLA-B alleles for most subjects in the first cohort. It was suggested by the authors that the approach could potentially be generalized to other disease states and immunological phenotypes. Because the 87-base-pair reads could not distinguish some IMGT-functional V segments, including TRBV6-2 and TRBV6-3, those segments were excluded.

The TCR sequence derives from a man aged 50-60 years in good health and CMV-seropositive. Source material: PBMCs. The chain uses TRBV4-2 and TRBJ2-7; 8 junctional bases match TRBD2. CDR3 loop: CASSQGGLGPYEQYF. The base sequence is TGTGCCAGCAGCCAAGGGGGACTAGGCCCCTACGAGCAGTACTTC.